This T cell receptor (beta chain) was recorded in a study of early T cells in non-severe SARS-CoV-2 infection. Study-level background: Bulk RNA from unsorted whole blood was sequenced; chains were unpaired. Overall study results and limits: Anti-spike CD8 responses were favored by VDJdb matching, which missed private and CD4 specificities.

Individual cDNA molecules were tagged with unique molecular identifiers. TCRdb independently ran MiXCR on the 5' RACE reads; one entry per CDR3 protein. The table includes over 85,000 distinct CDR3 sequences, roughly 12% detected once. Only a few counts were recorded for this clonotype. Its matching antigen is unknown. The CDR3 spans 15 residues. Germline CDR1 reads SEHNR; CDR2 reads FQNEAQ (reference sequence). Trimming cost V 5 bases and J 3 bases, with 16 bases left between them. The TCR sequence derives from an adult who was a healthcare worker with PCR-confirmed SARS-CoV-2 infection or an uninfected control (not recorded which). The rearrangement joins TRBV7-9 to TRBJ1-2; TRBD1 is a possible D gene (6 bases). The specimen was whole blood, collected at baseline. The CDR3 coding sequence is TGTGCCAGCAGCCGCGAGGGGGACGCGTACTATGGCTACACCTTC. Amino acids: CASSREGDAYYGYTF.